This T cell receptor beta chain stems from a study of blood T cells in healthy people across ages. The authors ran a second PCR of roughly 7 to 11 cycles using a sample-barcoded 5' primer and a J-beta primer mix. TCRdb re-called the 5' RACE reads through MiXCR, storing one row per CDR3 protein. The sample contains 700,000 to 950,000 distinct CDR3 sequences, around 40% of which appear only once. What was sequenced was blood. This TCR was recovered from a woman in her sixties in good health.

The CDR3 here is CASRRSNTNQPQHF. CDR3 DNA sequence: TGTGCCAGCAGGAGGAGCAATACCAATCAGCCCCAGCATTTT. The chain combines TRBV25-1 with TRBJ1-5; D is unresolved. Per the germline V gene, CDR1 is MGHDK and CDR2 is SYGVNS. The V and J ends lost 6 bases and 3 bases respectively, with 12 bases between them. This CDR3 region has 14 residues.